This T cell receptor (beta chain) originates from a study of PD-1 blockade in classical Hodgkin lymphoma. TCRdb keeps only in-frame clones here, not all; method: immunoSEQ multiplex PCR. The top ten hold about 7.4% of the sample, which has 30,000 to 45,000 clones, 85% to 90% seen once. Relapses following autologous stem cell transplantation were seen in all patients, with brentuximab vedotin exposure varying. The CDR3 consists of 15 residues. Trimming removed 5 bases from V and 4 bases from J; junction bases left unmatched: 6. CDR1 MNHEY and CDR2 SVGAGI come from the germline V gene. This chain uses TRBV6-5 with TRBJ2-1; 9 bases fit TRBD1. Sequenced here: peripheral blood mononuclear cells (PBMCs), sampled before the second cycle of nivolumab. This sequence originates from a human donor with classical Hodgkin lymphoma. The CDR3 sequence is CASSRTGGKYNEQFF. CDR3 coding DNA: TGTGCCAGCAGTCGAACAGGGGGCAAATACAATGAGCAGTTCTTC.